This TCR beta chain was recovered during a study of T cells in Graves' hyperthyroidism and ophthalmopathy. The overall study: Peripheral blood collection took place at initial diagnosis, before any treatment. Study-level points and caveats: In the blood, most expanded thyroid clonotypes above 0.001 appeared as well.

Germline CDR1 is SQVTM and CDR2 is ANQGSEA. V lost 3 bases and J lost 4; bases outside the gene matches: 8. This CDR3 comprises 14 residues. Investigators excluded patients with uncontrolled infection, other autoimmune disease, pregnancy or lactation. The authors obtained PBMCs from 7.5 to 10 ml of fresh peripheral blood. TCR beta CDR3 region amplification was performed from RNA transcripts. TCR CDR3 underwent first-round RT-PCR with the HTBI primer set. Via MiXCR, TCRdb re-called the multiplex PCR reads, giving one row per CDR3 protein. The sample has fewer than 300,000 distinct CDR3 sequences, approximately 16% seen once; the top ten hold around 30%. This clonotype appeared many times. Its antigen remains unknown.

This chain links TRBV29-1 with TRBJ2-7; 8 bases align to TRBD2. The TCR originated in a woman aged 50 to 60 with Graves' hyperthyroidism that later progressed to Graves' ophthalmopathy. Material for sequencing was blood. The CDR3 sequence: CSVDRLAGGYEQYF. CDR3 DNA sequence: TGCAGCGTTGATAGGCTAGCGGGCGGTTACGAGCAGTACTTC.